A selection of T cell receptor beta chains follows, all from one sample in a study of response to subunit inactivated influenza vaccine. Via MiXCR, TCRdb re-called the RT-PCR reads, giving one row per CDR3 protein. The sample contains about 180,000 distinct CDR3 sequences, about 9% of which appear only once. Sample: non-naive T cells sorted from PBMCs, taken on the day of vaccination. These receptors were taken from a man in his fifties or sixties who received an inactivated influenza vaccine. CDR3s include the opening cysteine and the closing phenylalanine or tryptophan. D genes are given only for firm matches. Size is stated for part of the rows, as once, few or many counts, or as a class when the clone is expanded.

>-|TRBJ1-1|12|TRBV20-1|-
TGCAGTGCGATGGGGCCCAACACTGAAGCTTTCTTT
CSAMGPNTEAFF
>TRBD1|TRBJ2-5|13|TRBV5-1|few
TGCGCCAGCAGGGGGGACAGAAAAGAGACCCAGTACTTC
CASRGDRKETQYF
>-|TRBJ2-3|15|TRBV4-3|many
TGCGCCAGCAGCCAAGATCTGGGCAGCACAGATACGCAGTATTTT
CASSQDLGSTDTQYF
>-|TRBJ2-5|13|TRBV11-2|-
TGTGCCAGCAGCTTAGGATTGTATGAGACCCAGTACTTC
CASSLGLYETQYF
>TRBD2|TRBJ2-1|14|TRBV5-8|-
TGTGCCAGCGATAGCGGGCACTCCTACAATGAGCAGTTCTTC
CASDSGHSYNEQFF
>TRBD2|TRBJ2-1|16|TRBV6-1|many
TGTGCCAGCAGCCGACTAGCGGGGAGGTCCTACAATGAGCAGTTCTTC
CASSRLAGRSYNEQFF
>TRBD2|TRBJ2-1|17|TRBV27|-
TGTGCCAGCAGTTTATCCCTGACTAGCGGGAGGGCCGCTGAGCAGTTCTTC
CASSLSLTSGRAAEQFF
>TRBD2|TRBJ2-1|17|TRBV2|-
TGTGCCAGCCGTGCAGATCTGAGTCTAGCGGCCTACAATGAGCAGTTCTTC
CASRADLSLAAYNEQFF
>-|TRBJ2-7|12|TRBV28|-
TGTGCCAGCAGCCGGGGAATTTACGAGCAGTACTTC
CASSRGIYEQYF
>-|TRBJ2-5|15|TRBV12-3/TRBV12-4|few
TGTGCCAGCAGTTTTTCCGGAGGTTTGGGAGAGACCCAGTACTTC
CASSFSGGLGETQYF
>-|TRBJ2-2|14|TRBV9|many
TGTGCCAGCAGCATACAGGAGTATGGCGGGGAGCTGTTTTTT
CASSIQEYGGELFF
>TRBD1|TRBJ2-3|14|TRBV27|few
TGTGCCAGCAGTTTTACAGGGGTGGCAGATACGCAGTATTTT
CASSFTGVADTQYF
>-|TRBJ1-4|16|TRBV20-1|-
TGCAGTGCTAGAGGTCCGCCAGGACGTACCAGTGAAAAACTGTTTTTT
CSARGPPGRTSEKLFF
>-|TRBJ1-5|19|TRBV5-6|many
TGTGCCAGCAGCTTATCATCCGCGTGGGGGATTGCGGGCAATCAGCCCCAGCATTTT
CASSLSSAWGIAGNQPQHF
>-|TRBJ2-3|15|TRBV7-2|many
TGTGCCAGCAGCTTATTGGGGGGCCAGGCAGATACGCAGTATTTT
CASSLLGGQADTQYF
>-|TRBJ2-1|11|TRBV19|few
TGTGCCACAGGGAATCGCAATGAGCAGTTCTTC
CATGNRNEQFF
>-|TRBJ2-7|16|TRBV11-2|few
TGTGCCAGCAGCTTAGGAGACCGGGGGTTTTCCTACGAGCAGTACTTC
CASSLGDRGFSYEQYF
>TRBD2|TRBJ2-7|14|TRBV11-2|few
TGTGCCAGCGGCCGGACTAGCGGCACCTACGAGCAGTACTTC
CASGRTSGTYEQYF
>-|TRBJ1-1|13|TRBV9|many
TGTGCCAGCAGCGTAGAGAGAGGCACTGAAGCTTTCTTT
CASSVERGTEAFF
>TRBD1|TRBJ1-4|13|TRBV12-3/TRBV12-4|many
TGTGCCAGCAGGAGGGGGCGAAGTGAAAAACTGTTTTTT
CASRRGRSEKLFF
>TRBD2|TRBJ2-5|18|TRBV5-5|few
TGTGCCAGCAGCTTGGGCATTGGGGCGGGAGGGCCCCAAGAGACCCAGTACTTC
CASSLGIGAGGPQETQYF
>TRBD1|TRBJ2-1|14|TRBV7-2|few
TGTGCCAGCAGCTTAGTAGACAGGGTTCATGAGCAGTTCTTC
CASSLVDRVHEQFF